The 27 T cell receptor beta chains below all came from one sample that was sequenced in a study of shared clonotypes between healthy human individuals. Only in-frame clones appear in the TCRdb table, and some are missing; sequencing was by immunoSEQ multiplex PCR. This table holds more than 2,000,000 clones, roughly 92% found once. Sequencing was done on a sample of naive CD4+ T cells sorted from blood. The subset: CD45RA+ positively selected. These receptors came from a young man in good health.

The chain joins TRBV4-1 to TRBJ2-7; 7 bases are shared with TRBD1. V lost 2 bases, J lost 4 bases, and 14 bases stayed unmatched. Per germline, CDR1 MGHRA and CDR2 YSYEKL. This CDR3 spans 17 amino acids. The CDR3 protein is CASSQYATGQFSYEQYF. CDR3 nucleotide sequence: TGCGCCAGCAGCCAATACGCAACGGGACAGTTCTCATACGAGCAGTACTTC.

The CDR3 DNA follows: TGTGCCATCAGTGAGCGCCAGTACGAGCAGTACTTC. This codes for CAISERQYEQYF. The V call is TRBV10-3, the J call TRBJ2-7; D unresolved. Germline-derived CDR1 and CDR2 are ENHRY and SYGVKD. With 2 bases removed from V and 4 bases from J, the gap between germline ends came to 6 bases. The CDR3 loop spans 12 amino acids.

J is TRBJ2-2 and V is TRBV27; 7 bases align to TRBD2. CDR1 is MNHEY and CDR2 is SMNVEV in the germline V gene (reference sequence). This CDR3 is built from 17 residues. Trimming cost V 8 bases and J 7 bases; bases outside gene matches: 19. The CDR3, as DNA: TGTGCCAGCCATCCCAATGCTGGAGGGAGGGTAATCGGGGAGCTGTTTTTT. Residues: CASHPNAGGRVIGELFF.

This chain connects TRBV7-9 to TRBJ2-2; D possibly corresponds to TRBD2 (5 bases). The CDR3 length is 15 residues. The germline CDR1 and CDR2 sequences are SEHNR and FQNEAQ (reference sequence). V gave up 5 bases and J gave up 0 bases, with 10 bases separating them. In nucleotides, the CDR3 is TGTGCCAGCAGCGAGGGTGTCGCGAACACCGGGGAGCTGTTTTTT. Residues: CASSEGVANTGELFF.

V is TRBV5-4 and J is TRBJ2-4; 8 nucleotides align to TRBD1. This CDR3 contains 15 residues. CDR1 SGHNT and CDR2 YYREEE come from the germline V gene (reference sequence). V lost 3 bases and J lost 4; bases outside the gene matches: 6. As DNA, the CDR3 is TGTGCCAGCAGCTCAATGACAGGGGATAAAAACATTCAGTACTTC. Translation gives CASSSMTGDKNIQYF.

The chain combines TRBV5-1 with TRBJ1-4, with D unresolved. In germline, CDR1 is SGHRS, CDR2 YFSETQ. There are 14 residues in the CDR3. V lost 2 bases and J lost 3, with 8 bases in between. CDR3 DNA: TGCGCCAGCAGCTTACCGGGATCTAATGAAAAACTGTTTTTT. Translating it yields CASSLPGSNEKLFF.

The chain uses TRBV7-2 and TRBJ1-1; unclear D gene. CDR1 and CDR2 (germline): SGHTA, FQGNSA. The CDR3 consists of 11 residues. V gave up 3 bases and J gave up 7 bases, with 6 bases separating them. This CDR3 is CASSFRGEAFF. The CDR3 DNA follows: TGTGCCAGCAGCTTCCGGGGTGAAGCTTTCTTT.

The chain links TRBV21-1 to TRBJ2-3. TRBV21-1 is shown as a pseudogene. There are 12 residues in the CDR3. The CDR3 DNA reads TGTGCCAGCAGCATCTGTGGTGATACGCAGTATTTT. Its translation: CASSICGDTQYF.

V usage is TRBV6-5 and J usage is TRBJ2-1; TRBD2 matches at 10 bases. Germline CDR1 and CDR2: MNHEY and SVGAGI. The CDR3 has 15 residues. V gave up 6 bases and J gave up 8 bases; unmatched junction bases: 10. The CDR3 DNA reads as TGTGCCAGCAGGGGGAGGGCTAGCGGGAGCTATGAGCAGTTCTTC. Amino acid sequence: CASRGRASGSYEQFF.

The rearrangement uses TRBV6-5 and TRBJ2-1; D gene uncertain. Germline CDR1 MNHEY, CDR2 SVGAGI. The V and J ends lost 0 bases and 1 base respectively, with 7 bases between them. This CDR3 contains 15 residues. The CDR3 sequence: CASSYSWESYNEQFF. CDR3 DNA sequence: TGTGCCAGCAGTTACTCTTGGGAATCCTACAATGAGCAGTTCTTC.

The chain recombines TRBV7-9 with TRBJ1-2; 8 positions agree with TRBD1. The J segment lost 4 bases and the V segment lost 1 base, leaving 2 bases of the junction unmatched. The length of the CDR3 is 14 residues. Germline V gene sequence: CDR1 SEHNR, CDR2 FQNEAQ (reference sequence). The CDR3 bases are TGTGCCAGCAGCTTAGGGACAGGGAGCTATGGCTACACCTTC. Its translation is CASSLGTGSYGYTF.

CDR3 sequence reads: CASSVSGRYEKLFF. Written as DNA, the CDR3 is TGTGCCAGCAGTGTCAGCGGGCGTTACGAAAAACTGTTTTTT. This rearrangement joins TRBV9 to TRBJ1-4; D remains unclear. V lost 5 bases and J lost 8, with 16 bases in between. The CDR3 extends over 14 amino acids. Germline assignment: CDR1 SGDLS and CDR2 YYNGEE. Full variable domain (outside the CDR3, taken from reference TRBV9 and TRBJ1-4): DSGVTQTPKHLITATGQRVTLRCSPRSGDLSVYWYQQSLDQGLQFLIQYYNGEERAKGNILERFSAQQFPDLHSELNLSSLELGDSALYFCASSVSGRYEKLFFGSGTQLSVL.

This clone has a single count. The rearrangement joins TRBV19 to TRBJ1-5, with 9 bases that match TRBD1. The CDR3 contains 14 residues. V was clipped by 6 bases and J by 6 bases; unmatched bases: 6. In germline, CDR1 is LNHDA, CDR2 SQIVND (reference sequence). The CDR3 DNA reads as TGTGCCAGTAGGGACAGGGGATCAGGTCAGCCCCAGCATTTT. Translated: CASRDRGSGQPQHF. The full variable domain, its missing parts supplied by reference TRBV19 and TRBJ1-5, is DGGITQSPKYLFRKEGQNVTLSCEQNLNHDAMYWYRQDPGQGLRLIYYSQIVNDFQKGDIAEGYSVSREKKESFPLTVTSAQKNPTAFYLCASRDRGSGQPQHFGDGTRLSIL.

Regarding this clone: Other DNA sequences from this sample encode an identical CDR3 as well. This chain uses TRBV4-3 with TRBJ2-2; the match to TRBD1 covers 9 bases. Trimming cost V 0 bases and J 1 base; bases outside gene matches: 0. CDR3 length: 16 residues. The germline V gene encodes CDR1 LGHNA and CDR2 YSLEER. The CDR3 DNA follows: TGCGCCAGCAGCCAAGAGGGACAGGGGAACACCGGGGAGCTGTTTTTT. It codes for CASSQEGQGNTGELFF.

V is TRBV5-1 and J is TRBJ1-6, with TRBD1 matching 8 bases. The CDR3 spans 18 residues. Trimming removed 0 bases from V and 6 bases from J; junction bases left unmatched: 11. Germline V lookup: CDR1 SGHRS, CDR2 YFSETQ. CDR3 DNA sequence: TGCGCCAGCAGCTTGGAGGACAGGGCCCCTTTGGGTAATTCACCCCTCCACTTT. Its protein product is CASSLEDRAPLGNSPLHF.

The chain joins TRBV6-1 to TRBJ1-5; 7 nucleotides line up with TRBD1. This CDR3 has 14 amino acids. From germline, CDR1 is MNHNS and CDR2 SASEGT. V lost 5 bases and J lost 3; bases outside the gene matches: 4. The CDR3 sequence: CASSRQGTNQPQHF. CDR3 DNA: TGTGCCAGCAGTAGACAGGGTACCAATCAGCCCCAGCATTTT.

This clone occurred once. The gene calls are TRBV5-6 and TRBJ1-1, with D unclear. The CDR3 contains 14 residues. V lost 1 base and J 3 bases, leaving 10 bases between the germline ends. The V gene's germline CDR1 is SGHDT and CDR2 YYEEEE. The CDR3 protein is CASSLLPVDTEAFF. Written as DNA, the CDR3 is TGTGCCAGCAGCTTGCTGCCGGTGGACACTGAAGCTTTCTTT.

The chain uses TRBV7-2 and TRBJ2-1; 8 bases align to TRBD1. Looked up from germline, CDR1 is SGHTA and CDR2 is FQGNSA. This CDR3 comprises 13 residues. Trimming cost V 5 bases and J 14 bases; bases outside gene matches: 11. The CDR3 spells CASSPIRQGQKFF. The CDR3 DNA reads as TGTGCCAGCAGCCCGATAAGACAGGGGCAAAAGTTCTTC.

Comment on this clone: This CDR3 is also generated by other DNA sequences in the sample. The chain is built from TRBV5-1 and TRBJ1-2; D gene uncertain. Germline lookup yields CDR1 SGHRS and CDR2 YFSETQ. This CDR3 is built from 14 residues. V was pared by 3 bases and J by 6 bases, with 15 bases between. As DNA, the CDR3 is TGCGCCAGCAGCTCCGAACCACTACACGATGGCTACACCTTC. It encodes CASSSEPLHDGYTF.

This clone was counted a single time. The same CDR3 also results from other DNA sequences found in this sample. The rearrangement uses TRBV9 and TRBJ2-1; unclear D gene. CDR1 SGDLS and CDR2 YYNGEE come from the germline V gene. V was clipped by 2 bases and J by 0 bases, with 9 bases between them. The CDR3 totals 15 residues. CDR3 loop: CASSVASSSYNEQFF. In DNA form, the CDR3 reads TGTGCCAGCAGCGTTGCATCTAGCTCCTACAATGAGCAGTTCTTC.

This sequence joins TRBV4-3 and TRBJ2-2, with 9 bases matching TRBD1. J was trimmed by 4 bases and V by 3 bases; bases with no gene match: 6. This CDR3 has 16 residues. Looked up from germline, CDR1 is LGHNA and CDR2 is YSLEER. CDR3 coding DNA: TGCGCCAGCAGCCATGGAGGACAGGGGTTCACCGGGGAGCTGTTTTTT. This gives the protein CASSHGGQGFTGELFF.

V is TRBV14 and J is TRBJ2-5; TRBD2 aligns across 9 bases. This CDR3 region has 16 residues. Germline lookup yields CDR1 SGHDN and CDR2 FVKESK. V was pared by 1 base and J by 5 bases, with 8 bases of the junction left unmatched. This chain's CDR3 is CASSQAPAGGLETQYF. For the CDR3, the DNA is TGTGCCAGCAGCCAAGCCCCAGCGGGAGGCTTGGAGACCCAGTACTTC.

The chain recombines TRBV5-1 with TRBJ1-2; D is possibly TRBD1 (6 bases). The CDR3 totals 16 residues. From germline, CDR1 is SGHRS and CDR2 YFSETQ. The V and J ends lost 0 bases and 7 bases respectively, with 19 bases between them. The CDR3 reads CASSLDIDRSRFGYTF. The CDR3 nucleotides are TGCGCCAGCAGCTTGGATATTGACAGGAGCCGGTTTGGCTACACCTTC.

The gene calls are TRBV5-1 and TRBJ2-7, with 9 bases fitting TRBD1. Germline CDR1 SGHRS, CDR2 YFSETQ. Losses at the gene ends were 1 base for V and 2 bases for J; bases not matched to a gene: 7. The CDR3 totals 16 residues. The CDR3 loop is CASSLTLGTGTYEQYF. Written as DNA, the CDR3 is TGCGCCAGCAGCTTGACCTTAGGGACAGGGACCTACGAGCAGTACTTC.

The V call is TRBV6-6, the J call TRBJ2-7; tentative D call: TRBD2 (5 bases). The ends were cut back, 9 bases at V and 3 bases at J, with 12 bases in the middle. The V gene's germline CDR1 is MNHNY and CDR2 SVGAGI (reference sequence). The CDR3 sequence is 12 residues long. The CDR3 coding sequence is TGTGCCAGTCTCGGGGATGTCTACGAGCAGTACTTC. Its protein product is CASLGDVYEQYF.

V gene TRBV27 combines with J gene TRBJ2-4; D perhaps matches TRBD2 (5 bases). Germline CDR1 MNHEY, CDR2 SMNVEV (reference sequence). Trimming pared 3 bases from V and 11 bases from J, leaving 14 bases between. This CDR3 spans 13 amino acids. For the CDR3, the DNA is TGTGCCAGCAGTTTGAGGGATGGTATGGTTCAGTACTTC. Translation gives CASSLRDGMVQYF.

CDR3: CASTGQIPYNEQFF. DNA for the CDR3: TGTGCCAGCACCGGACAGATACCCTACAATGAGCAGTTCTTC. The gene calls are TRBV6-1 and TRBJ2-1, with D perhaps TRBD1 (6 bases). The V and J ends lost 7 bases and 2 bases respectively, with 12 bases between them. Germline loops: CDR1 MNHNS, CDR2 SASEGT. The CDR3 length is 14 residues.